This is a list of T cell receptor beta chains from one sample in a study of cytotoxic CD8 clonotypes in ibrutinib-treated CLL. The method was immunoSEQ multiplex PCR; TCRdb's version includes in-frame clones alone and lacks a portion of them. Of hundreds of thousands of clones in the sample, approximately 80% were seen once. The sample consisted of PBMCs, taken before ibrutinib treatment. The receptors come from a human donor with chronic lymphocytic leukemia. CDR3s include the opening cysteine and the closing phenylalanine or tryptophan. The D gene is left open where the match is weak. Not every row has a clone size; where given, it reads once, few, many or a size class.

d_call	clone_size	v_call	j_call	cdr3_aa	cdr3_nt
-	-	TRBV7-9	TRBJ1-2	CASSLVVDTSGAGYTF	TGTGCCAGCAGCTTAGTTGTCGACACCAGTGGCGCTGGCTACACCTTC
-	-	TRBV7-8	TRBJ2-1	CASNQFNEQFF	TGTGCCAGCAACCAATTCAATGAGCAGTTCTTC
-	-	TRBV27	TRBJ2-7	CASSSTDRSYEQYF	TGTGCCAGCAGTTCGACAGACCGCTCCTACGAGCAGTACTTC
TRBD2	-	TRBV19	TRBJ2-1	CATREGTVGYNEQFF	TGTGCCACCCGGGAGGGCACGGTGGGCTACAATGAGCAGTTCTTC
-	-	TRBV15	TRBJ2-1	CATSPVADPYNEQFF	TGTGCCACCAGCCCAGTAGCAGACCCTTACAATGAGCAGTTCTTC
TRBD2	once	TRBV5-1	TRBJ2-7	CASSAGLAGGPASYEQYF	TGCGCCAGCAGCGCGGGCCTAGCGGGAGGACCCGCTTCCTACGAGCAGTACTTC
TRBD2	-	TRBV7-8	TRBJ2-7	CASSPTGLASSYEQYF	TGTGCCAGCAGCCCCACCGGACTAGCTAGCTCCTACGAGCAGTACTTC
-	-	TRBV15	TRBJ2-7	CATSREGYEQYF	TGTGCCACCAGCAGAGAAGGTTACGAGCAGTACTTC
-	-	TRBV28	TRBJ1-2	CASSLVHTTYGYTF	TGTGCCAGCAGTTTGGTCCACACAACCTATGGCTACACCTTC
-	-	TRBV7-9	TRBJ2-5	CASSFPGFQRIQETQYF	TGTGCCAGCAGCTTTCCCGGATTTCAGCGGATCCAAGAGACCCAGTACTTC
TRBD1	-	TRBV5-4	TRBJ2-1	CASSTGTGTGVYNEQFF	TGTGCCAGCAGCACAGGAACCGGGACAGGGGTCTACAATGAGCAGTTCTTC
-	once	TRBV10-2	TRBJ1-5	CASRGTSGNQPQHF	TGCGCCAGCAGGGGAACTAGTGGCAATCAGCCCCAGCATTTT
TRBD1	-	TRBV11-2	TRBJ1-1	CASSIRTGPLLYTEAFF	TGTGCCAGCAGCATCCGGACAGGGCCGCTTTTATACACTGAAGCTTTCTTT
-	-	TRBV19	TRBJ1-2	CASSILEGIYGYTF	TGTGCCAGTAGTATACTCGAGGGGATCTATGGCTACACCTTC
-	-	TRBV5-1	TRBJ2-6	CASSVSPVFSGANVLTF	TGCGCCAGCAGCGTAAGCCCAGTTTTCTCTGGGGCCAACGTCCTGACTTTC
-	-	TRBV6-5	TRBJ2-4	CASRGTGTKNIQYF	TGTGCCAGCAGGGGCACCGGGACAAAAAACATTCAGTACTTC
-	-	TRBV11-2	TRBJ1-5	CASSLDIVLNQPQHF	TGTGCCAGCAGCTTAGACATTGTCTTGAATCAGCCCCAGCATTTT
-	-	TRBV6-1	TRBJ1-5	CASSEFGGNQPQHF	TGTGCCAGCAGTGAATTCGGGGGCAATCAGCCCCAGCATTTT
-	-	TRBV11-2	TRBJ2-5	CASSQRRETQYF	TGTGCCAGCAGTCAGCGACGAGAGACCCAGTACTTC
TRBD1	-	TRBV29-1	TRBJ1-4	CSVYDRGNEKLFF	TGCAGCGTTTACGACAGGGGTAATGAAAAACTGTTTTTT
-	-	TRBV5-1	TRBJ1-1	CASSLASKRAATEAFF	TGCGCCAGCAGCTTGGCTAGCAAGAGGGCTGCCACTGAAGCTTTCTTT
-	few	TRBV27	TRBJ2-7	CASTRGSGSYEQYF	TGTGCCAGCACTCGAGGGAGCGGGTCATACGAGCAGTACTTC
-	-	TRBV29-1	TRBJ2-1	CSVKWGQGSNEQFF	TGCAGCGTAAAATGGGGGCAGGGGAGCAATGAGCAGTTCTTC
-	-	TRBV7-8	TRBJ1-2	CASSPYRETNYGYTF	TGTGCCAGCAGTCCTTACCGCGAGACAAACTATGGCTACACCTTC
-	-	TRBV19	TRBJ2-3	CASSIGTDTQYF	TGTGCCAGTAGTATCGGGACAGATACGCAGTATTTT
-	-	TRBV28	TRBJ2-6	CASSPRWAGANVLTF	TGTGCCAGCAGTCCCCGTTGGGCTGGGGCCAACGTCCTGACTTTC
-	-	TRBV4-3	TRBJ2-4	CASSQEEGGHGNIQYF	TGCGCCAGCAGCCAAGAAGAAGGGGGGCACGGAAACATTCAGTACTTC
-	-	TRBV6-6	TRBJ2-5	CASRTTGGKQETQYF	TGTGCCAGCAGAACCACTGGAGGGAAACAAGAGACCCAGTACTTC
TRBD2	-	TRBV27	TRBJ2-1	CASSLSWRASGQISSYNEQFF	TGTGCCAGCAGTTTATCGTGGAGGGCTAGCGGACAAATTAGCTCCTACAATGAGCAGTTCTTC
TRBD2	-	TRBV18	TRBJ2-1	CASSADRAGAVEQFF	TGTGCCAGCTCAGCGGACAGAGCGGGAGCGGTTGAGCAGTTCTTC
-	once	TRBV29-1	TRBJ2-1	CSVEGAPSGAYNEQFF	TGCAGCGTTGAAGGGGCTCCCTCGGGGGCCTACAATGAGCAGTTCTTC
TRBD1	-	TRBV6-1	TRBJ2-7	CASSRDRGPSYEQYF	TGTGCCAGCAGCCGGGACAGGGGGCCTTCCTACGAGCAGTACTTC
-	few	TRBV11-2	TRBJ1-2	CASSLEGVRGYTF	TGTGCCAGCAGCTTAGAAGGGGTACGTGGCTACACCTTC
TRBD1	-	TRBV6-6	TRBJ2-3	CASSPGTGGFDTQYF	TGTGCCAGCAGTCCTGGGACAGGGGGTTTCGATACGCAGTATTTT
TRBD2	-	TRBV29-1	TRBJ2-1	CSAGRTSGTNNEQFF	TGCAGCGCTGGCCGGACTAGCGGGACCAACAATGAGCAGTTCTTC
-	many	TRBV27	TRBJ2-1	CASSLLSGENYNEQFF	TGTGCCAGCAGTTTATTAAGCGGAGAAAACTACAATGAGCAGTTCTTC
-	-	TRBV4-3	TRBJ2-7	CASSQGGGRGTYEQYF	TGCGCCAGCAGCCAAGGAGGGGGGCGAGGAACCTACGAGCAGTACTTC
-	-	TRBV7-6	TRBJ1-3	CASSLAWGGATPGNTIYF	TGTGCCAGCAGCTTAGCGTGGGGGGGGGCAACCCCTGGAAACACCATATATTTT
TRBD2	-	TRBV5-1	TRBJ2-3	CASSPLVGSGSTDTQYF	TGCGCCAGCAGCCCCCTGGTGGGTAGCGGGAGCACAGATACGCAGTATTTT
TRBD2	-	TRBV5-1	TRBJ2-1	CASSGLAFSLTSYNEQFF	TGCGCCAGCTCCGGACTAGCCTTTAGTCTTACCTCCTACAATGAGCAGTTCTTC
-	-	TRBV10-3	TRBJ2-7	CAISARSSYEQYF	TGTGCCATCAGTGCCCGAAGCTCCTACGAGCAGTACTTC
-	once	TRBV7-9	TRBJ2-1	CASSQLWDGQFF	TGTGCCAGCAGCCAACTTTGGGACGGGCAGTTCTTC
-	-	TRBV9	TRBJ1-2	CASSVARGGYGYTF	TGTGCCAGCAGCGTAGCCCGGGGAGGCTATGGCTACACCTTC
-	-	TRBV13	TRBJ2-7	CASSSGQPSYEQYF	TGTGCCAGCAGCTCAGGACAGCCCTCCTACGAGCAGTACTTC
-	-	TRBV2	TRBJ2-1	CASSEATGGSNEQFF	TGTGCCAGCAGTGAGGCTACGGGTGGGTCCAATGAGCAGTTCTTC
-	few	TRBV30	TRBJ2-7	CAWSRESSYEQYF	TGTGCCTGGAGTAGAGAGAGCTCCTACGAGCAGTACTTC
TRBD2	-	TRBV27	TRBJ2-3	CASRRLAGAGYIGDTQYF	TGTGCCAGCAGGAGACTAGCGGGAGCGGGGTACATCGGGGATACGCAGTATTTT
-	-	TRBV12-1	TRBJ1-5	CASSQVTGDANQPQHF	TGTGCCAGCAGCCAAGTGACTGGGGACGCCAATCAGCCCCAGCATTTT